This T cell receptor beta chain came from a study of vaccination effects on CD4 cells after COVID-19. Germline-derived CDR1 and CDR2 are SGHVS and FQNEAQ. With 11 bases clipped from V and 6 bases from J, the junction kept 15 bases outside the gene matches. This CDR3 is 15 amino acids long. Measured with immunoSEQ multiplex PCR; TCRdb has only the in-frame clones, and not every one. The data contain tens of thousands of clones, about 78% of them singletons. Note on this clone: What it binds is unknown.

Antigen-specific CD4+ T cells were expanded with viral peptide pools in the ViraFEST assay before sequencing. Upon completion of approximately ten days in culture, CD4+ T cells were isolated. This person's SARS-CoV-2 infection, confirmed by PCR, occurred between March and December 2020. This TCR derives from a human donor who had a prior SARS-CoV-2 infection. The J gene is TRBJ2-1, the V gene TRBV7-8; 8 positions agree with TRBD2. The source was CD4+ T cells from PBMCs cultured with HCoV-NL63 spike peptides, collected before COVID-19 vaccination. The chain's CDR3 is CAASGWSGSSNEQFF. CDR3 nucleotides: TGTGCCGCCTCGGGATGGAGCGGGAGTTCCAATGAGCAGTTCTTC.